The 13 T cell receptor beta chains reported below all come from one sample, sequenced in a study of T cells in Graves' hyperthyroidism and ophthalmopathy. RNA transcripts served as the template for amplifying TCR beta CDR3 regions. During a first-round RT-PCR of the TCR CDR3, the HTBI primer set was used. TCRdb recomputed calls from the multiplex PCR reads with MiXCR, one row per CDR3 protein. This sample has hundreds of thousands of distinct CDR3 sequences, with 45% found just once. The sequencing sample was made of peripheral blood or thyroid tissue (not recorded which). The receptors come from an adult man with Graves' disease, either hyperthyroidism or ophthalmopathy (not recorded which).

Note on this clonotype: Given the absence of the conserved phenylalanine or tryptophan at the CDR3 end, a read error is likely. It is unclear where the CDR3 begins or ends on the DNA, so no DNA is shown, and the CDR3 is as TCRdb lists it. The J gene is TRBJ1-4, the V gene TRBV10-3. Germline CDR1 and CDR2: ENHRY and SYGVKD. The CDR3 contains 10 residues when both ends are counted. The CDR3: CAISGPGGEL.

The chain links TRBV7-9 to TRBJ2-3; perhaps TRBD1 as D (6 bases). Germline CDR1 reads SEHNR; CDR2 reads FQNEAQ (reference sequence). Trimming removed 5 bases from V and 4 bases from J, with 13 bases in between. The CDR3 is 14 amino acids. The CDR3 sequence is CASSTTGWADTQYF. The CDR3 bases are TGTGCCAGCAGCACAACAGGGTGGGCAGATACGCAGTATTTT. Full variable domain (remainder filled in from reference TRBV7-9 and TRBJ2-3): DTGVSQNPRHKITKRGQNVTFRCDPISEHNRLYWYRQTLGQGPEFLTYFQNEAQLEKSRLLSDRFSAERPKGSFSTLEIQRTEQGDSAMYLCASSTTGWADTQYFGPGTRLTVL.

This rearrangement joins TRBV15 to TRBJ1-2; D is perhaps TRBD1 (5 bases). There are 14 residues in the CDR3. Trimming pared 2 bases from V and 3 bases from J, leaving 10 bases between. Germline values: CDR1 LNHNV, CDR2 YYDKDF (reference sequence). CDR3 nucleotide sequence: TGTGCCACCAGCAGAAAGCCGGGACACTATGGCTACACCTTC. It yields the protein CATSRKPGHYGYTF.

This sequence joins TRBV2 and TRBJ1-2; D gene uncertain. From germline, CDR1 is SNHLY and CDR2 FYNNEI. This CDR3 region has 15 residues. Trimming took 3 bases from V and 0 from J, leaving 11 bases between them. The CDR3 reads CASSEGSGSNYGYTF. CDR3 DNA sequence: TGTGCCAGCAGTGAGGGTTCGGGCTCTAACTATGGCTACACCTTC.

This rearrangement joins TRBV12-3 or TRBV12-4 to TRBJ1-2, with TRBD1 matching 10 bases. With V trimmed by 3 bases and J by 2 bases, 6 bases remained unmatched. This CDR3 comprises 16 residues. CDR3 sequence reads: CASSFMAGQGNYGYTF. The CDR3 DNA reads TGTGCCAGCAGTTTCATGGCGGGACAGGGGAACTATGGCTACACCTTC.

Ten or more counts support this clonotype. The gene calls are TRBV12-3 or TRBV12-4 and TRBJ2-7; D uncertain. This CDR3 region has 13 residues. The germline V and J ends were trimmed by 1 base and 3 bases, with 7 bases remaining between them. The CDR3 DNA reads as TGTGCCAGCAGTTTAGGGTACAACTACGAGCAGTACTTC. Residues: CASSLGYNYEQYF.

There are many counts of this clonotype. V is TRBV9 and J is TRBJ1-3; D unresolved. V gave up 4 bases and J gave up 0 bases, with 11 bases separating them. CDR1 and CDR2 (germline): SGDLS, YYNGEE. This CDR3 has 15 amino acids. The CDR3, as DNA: TGTGCCAGCAGCCCGCCGGCGAGCTCTGGAAACACCATATATTTT. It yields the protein CASSPPASSGNTIYF. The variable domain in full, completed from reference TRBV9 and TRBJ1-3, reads DSGVTQTPKHLITATGQRVTLRCSPRSGDLSVYWYQQSLDQGLQFLIQYYNGEERAKGNILERFSAQQFPDLHSELNLSSLELGDSALYFCASSPPASSGNTIYFGEGSWLTVV.

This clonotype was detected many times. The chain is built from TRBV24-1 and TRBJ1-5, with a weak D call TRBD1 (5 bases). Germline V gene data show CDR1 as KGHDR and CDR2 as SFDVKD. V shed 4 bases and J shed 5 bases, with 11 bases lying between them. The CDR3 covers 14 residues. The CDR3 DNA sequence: TGTGCCACCAGTGAACCGGGACCGTATCAGCCCCAGCATTTT. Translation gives CATSEPGPYQPQHF.

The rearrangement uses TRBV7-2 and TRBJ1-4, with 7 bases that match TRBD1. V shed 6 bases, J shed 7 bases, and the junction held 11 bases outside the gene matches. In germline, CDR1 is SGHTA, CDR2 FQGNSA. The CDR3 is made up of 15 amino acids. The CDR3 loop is CASSPSGRGGEKLFF. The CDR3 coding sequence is TGTGCCAGCAGTCCCTCAGGCAGGGGGGGTGAAAAACTGTTTTTT.

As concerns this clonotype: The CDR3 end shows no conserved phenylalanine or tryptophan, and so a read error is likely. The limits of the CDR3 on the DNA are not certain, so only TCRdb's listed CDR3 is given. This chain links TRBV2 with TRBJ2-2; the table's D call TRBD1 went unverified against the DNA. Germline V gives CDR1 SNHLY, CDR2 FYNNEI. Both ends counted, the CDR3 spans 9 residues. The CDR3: CASRSNDRG.

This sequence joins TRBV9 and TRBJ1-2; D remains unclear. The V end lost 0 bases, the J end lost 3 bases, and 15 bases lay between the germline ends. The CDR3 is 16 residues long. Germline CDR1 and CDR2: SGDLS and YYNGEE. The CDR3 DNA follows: TGTGCCAGCAGCGTAGACTCCCGGGGATTGGACTATGGCTACACCTTC. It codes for CASSVDSRGLDYGYTF.

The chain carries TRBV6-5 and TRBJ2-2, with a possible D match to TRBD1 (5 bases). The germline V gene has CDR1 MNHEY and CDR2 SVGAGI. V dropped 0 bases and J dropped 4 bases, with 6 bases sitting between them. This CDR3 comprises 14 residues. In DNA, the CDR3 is TGTGCCAGCAGTTACTCGACAGTCACCGGGGAGCTGTTTTTT. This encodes CASSYSTVTGELFF.

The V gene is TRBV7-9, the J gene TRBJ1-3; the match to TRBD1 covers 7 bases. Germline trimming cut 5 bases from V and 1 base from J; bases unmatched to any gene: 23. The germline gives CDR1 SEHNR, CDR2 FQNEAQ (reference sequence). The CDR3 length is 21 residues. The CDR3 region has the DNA TGTGCCAGCAGCCATGGCCATACTGGGACAGCAAATTGGCTTTCTGGAAACACCATATATTTT. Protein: CASSHGHTGTANWLSGNTIYF.